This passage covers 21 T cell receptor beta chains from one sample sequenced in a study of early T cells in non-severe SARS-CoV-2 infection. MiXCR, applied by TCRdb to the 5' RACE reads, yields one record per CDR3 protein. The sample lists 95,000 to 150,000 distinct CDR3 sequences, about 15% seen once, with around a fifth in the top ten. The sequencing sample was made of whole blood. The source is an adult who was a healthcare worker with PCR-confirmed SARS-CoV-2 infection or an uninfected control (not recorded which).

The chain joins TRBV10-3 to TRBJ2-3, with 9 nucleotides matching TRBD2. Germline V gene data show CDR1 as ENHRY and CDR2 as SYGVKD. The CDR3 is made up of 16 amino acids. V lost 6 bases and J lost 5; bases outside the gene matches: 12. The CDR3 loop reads CAISEGGLARGDTQYF. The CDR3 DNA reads TGTGCCATCAGCGAGGGAGGACTAGCGAGAGGAGATACGCAGTATTTT.

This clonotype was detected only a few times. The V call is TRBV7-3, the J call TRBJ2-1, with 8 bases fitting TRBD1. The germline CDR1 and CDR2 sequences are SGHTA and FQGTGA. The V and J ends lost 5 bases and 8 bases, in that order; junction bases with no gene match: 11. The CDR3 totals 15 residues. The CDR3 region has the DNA TGTGCCAGCAGCCCGGACAGGGAAGTGATAGATGAGCAGTTCTTC. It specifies CASSPDREVIDEQFF.

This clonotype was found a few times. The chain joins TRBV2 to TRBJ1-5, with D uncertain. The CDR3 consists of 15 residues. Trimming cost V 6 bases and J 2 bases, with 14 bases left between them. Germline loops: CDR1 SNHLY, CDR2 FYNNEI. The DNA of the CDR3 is TGTGCCAGCAGGGGGAGGGCGCCGGGCAATCAGCCCCAGCATTTT. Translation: CASRGRAPGNQPQHF.

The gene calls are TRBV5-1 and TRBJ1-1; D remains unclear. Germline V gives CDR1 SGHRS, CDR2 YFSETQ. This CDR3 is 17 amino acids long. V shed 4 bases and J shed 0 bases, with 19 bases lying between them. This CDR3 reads CASSLTPSGEMNTEAFF. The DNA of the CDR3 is TGCGCCAGCAGCCTGACGCCATCCGGAGAAATGAACACTGAAGCTTTCTTT.

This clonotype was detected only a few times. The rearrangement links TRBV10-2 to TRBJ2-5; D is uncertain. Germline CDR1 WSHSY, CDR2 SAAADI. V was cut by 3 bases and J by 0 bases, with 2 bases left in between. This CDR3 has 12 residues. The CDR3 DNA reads TGCGCCAGCAGTGACAACCAAGAGACCCAGTACTTC. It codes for CASSDNQETQYF.

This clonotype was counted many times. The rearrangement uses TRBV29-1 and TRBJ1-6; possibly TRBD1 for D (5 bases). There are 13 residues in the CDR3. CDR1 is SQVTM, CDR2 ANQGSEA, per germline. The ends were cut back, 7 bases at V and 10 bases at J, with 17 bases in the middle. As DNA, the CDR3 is TGCAGCGCCCGGGACCGCGACGGGTCACCCCTCCACTTT. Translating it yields CSARDRDGSPLHF.

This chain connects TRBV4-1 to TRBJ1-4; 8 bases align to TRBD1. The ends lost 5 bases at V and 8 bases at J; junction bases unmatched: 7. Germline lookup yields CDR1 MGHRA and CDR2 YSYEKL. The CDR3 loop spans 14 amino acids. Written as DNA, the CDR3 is TGCGCCAGCAGCTTTCCAGGGGGCGGAGAAAAACTGTTTTTT. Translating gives CASSFPGGGEKLFF.

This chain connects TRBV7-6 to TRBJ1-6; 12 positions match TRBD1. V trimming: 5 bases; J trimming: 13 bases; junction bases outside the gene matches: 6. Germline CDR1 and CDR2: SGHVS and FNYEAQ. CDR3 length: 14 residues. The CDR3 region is CASSRGQGASPLHF. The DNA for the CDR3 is TGTGCCAGCAGCCGGGGACAGGGGGCTTCTCCCCTCCACTTT.

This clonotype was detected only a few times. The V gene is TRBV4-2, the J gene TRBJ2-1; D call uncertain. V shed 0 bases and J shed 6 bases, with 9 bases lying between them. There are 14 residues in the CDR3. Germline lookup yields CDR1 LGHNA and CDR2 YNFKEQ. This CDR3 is CASSQDPSRNEQFF. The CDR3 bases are TGTGCCAGCAGCCAAGATCCCTCCCGCAATGAGCAGTTCTTC.

In nucleotides, the CDR3 is TGTGCCAGCAGCCCGACGGACAAGAACACCGGGGAGCTGTTTTTT. This gives the protein CASSPTDKNTGELFF. The chain joins TRBV7-3 to TRBJ2-2, with D tentatively TRBD1 (5 bases). The CDR3 spans 15 residues. CDR1 SGHTA and CDR2 FQGTGA come from the germline V gene. Trimming removed 5 bases at V and 1 base at J, with 11 bases between.

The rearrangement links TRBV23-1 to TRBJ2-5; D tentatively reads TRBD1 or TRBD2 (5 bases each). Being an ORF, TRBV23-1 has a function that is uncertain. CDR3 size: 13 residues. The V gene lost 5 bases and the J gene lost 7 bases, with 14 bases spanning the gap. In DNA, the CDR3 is TGCGCCAGCAGTACCCGGGGCCGGGCGACCCAGTACTTC. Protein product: CASSTRGRATQYF.

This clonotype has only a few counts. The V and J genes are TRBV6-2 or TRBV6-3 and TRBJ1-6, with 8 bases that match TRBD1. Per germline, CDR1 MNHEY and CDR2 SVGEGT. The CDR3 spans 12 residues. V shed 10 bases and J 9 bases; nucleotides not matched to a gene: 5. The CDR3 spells CAIGQGGSPLHF. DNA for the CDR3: TGTGCCATCGGACAGGGTGGTTCACCCCTCCACTTT.

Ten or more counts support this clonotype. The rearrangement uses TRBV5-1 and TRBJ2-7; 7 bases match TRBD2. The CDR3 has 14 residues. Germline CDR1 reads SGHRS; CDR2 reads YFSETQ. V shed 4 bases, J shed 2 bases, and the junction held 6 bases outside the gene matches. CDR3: CASSGAGTPYEQYF. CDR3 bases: TGCGCCAGCAGCGGAGCGGGAACCCCCTACGAGCAGTACTTC. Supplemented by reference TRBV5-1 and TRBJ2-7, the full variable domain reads KAGVTQTPRYLIKTRGQQVTLSCSPISGHRSVSWYQQTPGQGLQFLFEYFSETQRNKGNFPGRFSGRQFSNSRSEMNVSTLELGDSALYLCASSGAGTPYEQYFGPGTRLTVT.

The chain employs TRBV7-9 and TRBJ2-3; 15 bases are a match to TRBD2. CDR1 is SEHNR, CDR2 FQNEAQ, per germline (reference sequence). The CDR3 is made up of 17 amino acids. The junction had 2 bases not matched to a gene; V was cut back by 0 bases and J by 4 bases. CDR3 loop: CASSLAGTSGGPDTQYF. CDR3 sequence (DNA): TGTGCCAGCAGCTTAGCCGGGACTAGCGGGGGGCCAGATACGCAGTATTTT.

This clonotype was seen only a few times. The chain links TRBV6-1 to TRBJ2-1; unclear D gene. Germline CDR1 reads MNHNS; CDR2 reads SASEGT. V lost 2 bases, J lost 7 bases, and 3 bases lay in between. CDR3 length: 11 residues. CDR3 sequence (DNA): TGTGCCAGCAGTGAATGGAATGAGCAGTTCTTC. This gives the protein CASSEWNEQFF.

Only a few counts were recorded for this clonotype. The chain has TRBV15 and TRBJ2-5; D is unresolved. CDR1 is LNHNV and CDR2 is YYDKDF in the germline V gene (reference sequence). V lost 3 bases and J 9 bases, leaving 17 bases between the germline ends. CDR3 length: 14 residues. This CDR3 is CATSRVVTRAAQYF. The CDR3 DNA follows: TGTGCCACCAGCAGGGTCGTGACTCGGGCGGCCCAGTACTTC.

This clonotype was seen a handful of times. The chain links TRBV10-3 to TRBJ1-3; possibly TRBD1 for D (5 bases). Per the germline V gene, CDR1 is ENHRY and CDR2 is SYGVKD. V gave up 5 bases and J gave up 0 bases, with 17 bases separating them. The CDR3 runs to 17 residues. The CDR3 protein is CAISTWDLSFSGNTIYF. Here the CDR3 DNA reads TGTGCCATCAGTACCTGGGACCTAAGCTTCTCTGGAAACACCATATATTTT.

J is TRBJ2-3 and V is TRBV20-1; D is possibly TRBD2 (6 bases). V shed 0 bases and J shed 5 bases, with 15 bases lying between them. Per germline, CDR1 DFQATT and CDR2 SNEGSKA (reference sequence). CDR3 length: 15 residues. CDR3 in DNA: TGCAGTGCTAGAGATCAGGAGGGGCAGGTAGATACGCAGTATTTT. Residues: CSARDQEGQVDTQYF.

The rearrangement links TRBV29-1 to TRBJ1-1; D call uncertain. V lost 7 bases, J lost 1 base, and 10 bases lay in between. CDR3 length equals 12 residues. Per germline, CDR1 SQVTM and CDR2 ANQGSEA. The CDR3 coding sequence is TGCAGCGCGTCGGGAAGGAACACTGAAGCTTTCTTT. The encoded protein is CSASGRNTEAFF. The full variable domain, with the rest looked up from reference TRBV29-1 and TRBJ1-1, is SAVISQKPSRDICQRGTSLTIQCQVDSQVTMMFWYRQQPGQSLTLIATANQGSEATYESGFVIDKFPISRPNLTFSTLTVSNMSPEDSSIYLCSASGRNTEAFFGQGTRLTVV.

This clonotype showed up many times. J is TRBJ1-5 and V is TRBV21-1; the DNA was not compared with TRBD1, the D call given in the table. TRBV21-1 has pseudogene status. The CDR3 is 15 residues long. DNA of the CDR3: TGTGCCAGCAAAGACACGGCGCCGGGCAATCAGCCCCAGCATTTT. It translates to CASKDTAPGNQPQHF.

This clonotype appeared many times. CDR3 amino acids: CASSPDSNQPQHF. The CDR3 DNA reads as TGTGCCAGCAGCCCAGATAGCAATCAGCCCCAGCATTTT. The rearrangement uses TRBV18 and TRBJ1-5; D is ambiguous. Germline values: CDR1 KGHSH, CDR2 LQKENI. Trimming pared 8 bases from V and 0 bases from J, leaving 8 bases between. The CDR3 is 13 amino acids.